This is a list of T cell receptor beta chains from one sample in a study of T cell repertoires in cytomegalovirus infection. TCRdb re-analysed the reads in MiXCR, keeping a single row per CDR3 protein. The table shows 210,000 or so distinct CDR3 sequences, with 6% to 8% occurring only once. Sample: PBMCs. These receptors originate from a human donor in good health (CMV status not recorded). Some clones in this sample may be carry-over from other donors' samples. The CDR3 runs from the conserved cysteine through the conserved F or W. The D gene is left open where the match is weak. Clone size, where shown, is once, few, many, or a class for clones that have expanded.

v_gene,j_gene,abundance,d_gene,CDR3aa,CDR3nt
TRBV20-1,TRBJ2-7,many,TRBD1,CSARRLRTGDYDEQYF,TGCAGTGCTAGAAGGTTGCGGACAGGGGATTACGACGAGCAGTACTTC
TRBV6-2/TRBV6-3,TRBJ1-2,few,-,CASSDGNYGYTF,TGTGCCAGTTCGGACGGCAACTATGGCTACACCTTC
TRBV7-2,TRBJ2-6,many,TRBD1,CASSLVFGGQGLSGANVLTF,TGTGCCAGCAGCTTAGTATTTGGCGGACAGGGCCTCTCTGGGGCCAACGTCCTGACTTTC
TRBV7-9,TRBJ1-5,many,TRBD1,CASSEGTGSNQPQHF,TGTGCCAGCAGCGAAGGGACAGGTAGCAATCAGCCCCAGCATTTT
TRBV5-6,TRBJ2-5,many,-,CASSERGTRKTQYF,TGTGCCAGCAGCGAGAGGGGGACACGGAAGACCCAGTACTTC
TRBV7-2,TRBJ2-5,many,-,CASSLVKGRQETQYF,TGTGCCAGCAGCTTAGTAAAGGGGAGGCAAGAGACCCAGTACTTC
TRBV29-1,TRBJ1-1,-,-,CSVQGGDTEAFF,TGCAGCGTACAGGGAGGTGACACTGAAGCTTTCTTT
TRBV29-1,TRBJ1-1,-,-,CSGQPGVNTEAFF,TGCAGCGGGCAGCCAGGGGTGAACACTGAAGCTTTCTTT
TRBV20-1,TRBJ2-7,many,-,CSALEGEQYF,TGCAGTGCTCTCGAGGGGGAGCAGTACTTC
TRBV6-2/TRBV6-3,TRBJ2-5,-,TRBD2,CASSYRAGDQETQYF,TGTGCCAGCAGTTACAGAGCGGGGGACCAAGAGACCCAGTACTTC
TRBV2,TRBJ2-7,-,TRBD1,CASSDQGQDYEQYF,TGTGCCAGCAGTGACCAGGGACAGGACTACGAGCAGTACTTC
TRBV5-6,TRBJ1-2,-,-,CASSYGTDYGYTF,TGTGCCAGCAGCTACGGGACGGATTATGGCTACACCTTC
TRBV10-3,TRBJ1-1,many,-,CAISGVNMNTEAFF,TGTGCCATCAGCGGGGTGAACATGAACACTGAAGCTTTCTTT
TRBV7-9,TRBJ2-3,many,-,CASSIITDTQYF,TGTGCCAGCAGCATCATCACAGATACGCAGTATTTT
TRBV9,TRBJ2-2,-,-,CASSVGANPNTGELFF,TGTGCCAGCAGCGTAGGTGCTAACCCGAACACCGGGGAGCTGTTTTTT
TRBV2,TRBJ2-7,many,-,CASCTEFYEQYF,TGTGCCAGCTGTACGGAGTTTTACGAGCAGTACTTC
TRBV19,TRBJ1-2,few,-,CASSRSVPKRDGYGYTF,TGTGCCAGTAGTAGGAGCGTTCCGAAGAGGGATGGCTATGGCTACACCTTC
TRBV7-8,TRBJ1-1,many,-,CASYQGHTEAFF,TGTGCCAGCTACCAGGGACACACTGAAGCTTTCTTT
TRBV7-2,TRBJ2-5,many,-,CASSLLGSYFQETQYF,TGTGCCAGCAGCTTACTTGGGTCCTATTTTCAAGAGACCCAGTACTTC
TRBV7-9,TRBJ2-2,many,-,CATSSRTTNTGELFF,TGTGCCACCAGCTCCCGGACGACGAACACCGGGGAGCTGTTTTTT